A single sample gave rise to the 24 T cell receptor beta chains below, sequenced in a study of T cells in Graves' hyperthyroidism and ophthalmopathy. Regions amplified from RNA transcripts were the TCR beta CDR3 regions. Carried out on the TCR CDR3, a first-round RT-PCR used the HTBI primer set. One entry per CDR3 protein, called by TCRdb with MiXCR from the multiplex PCR reads. The sample gives roughly 300,000 distinct CDR3 sequences, less than 30% of which show up once; over 25% is in the top ten. Material: blood. The receptors were sampled from a man aged 35 to 55 with Graves' hyperthyroidism that later progressed to Graves' ophthalmopathy.

The chain employs TRBV12-3 or TRBV12-4 and TRBJ2-4; the D gene is possibly TRBD2 (6 bases). There are 17 residues in the CDR3. Trimming cost V 3 bases and J 3 bases, with 18 bases left between them. CDR3 bases: TGTGCCAGCAGTTTCTCAATGGGGGAGGAAGTCAAAAACATTCAGTACTTC. It is translated as CASSFSMGEEVKNIQYF.

This clonotype turned up a few times. V usage is TRBV6-1 and J usage is TRBJ1-1; 10 nucleotides match TRBD1. This CDR3 has 14 amino acids. Germline lookup yields CDR1 MNHNS and CDR2 SASEGT. With V trimmed by 3 bases and J by 5 bases, 3 bases remained unmatched. This CDR3 reads CASSDGTGATEAFF. The CDR3 DNA sequence: TGTGCCAGCAGTGATGGGACAGGGGCGACTGAAGCTTTCTTT.

The chain recombines TRBV5-1 with TRBJ2-7; 8 nucleotides align to TRBD1. The trim removed 4 bases at V and 2 bases at J, leaving 5 bases unmatched. The germline V gene has CDR1 SGHRS and CDR2 YFSETQ. The CDR3 covers 14 residues. DNA of the CDR3: TGCGCCAGCAGCAATCCAGGGGGCCCCTACGAGCAGTACTTC. This sequence encodes CASSNPGGPYEQYF.

The chain uses TRBV2 and TRBJ1-2; 9 nucleotides agree with TRBD1. This CDR3 contains 16 residues. Germline values: CDR1 SNHLY, CDR2 FYNNEI. The junction had 15 bases not matched to a gene; V was cut back by 5 bases and J by 8 bases. The CDR3 coding sequence is TGTGCCAGCAGTCCAACTCTCACAGGGGGCGCAGGGGGCTACACCTTC. This translates into CASSPTLTGGAGGYTF.

This clonotype has ten or more counts. The V gene is TRBV2, the J gene TRBJ2-7; the D gene could be TRBD1 or TRBD2 (6 bases each). The germline V and J ends were trimmed by 5 bases and 4 bases, with 12 bases remaining between them. CDR3 length equals 13 residues. The germline V gene has CDR1 SNHLY and CDR2 FYNNEI. CDR3 region: CASSPRRGYEQYF. The DNA for the CDR3 is TGTGCCAGCAGTCCAAGGAGGGGGTACGAGCAGTACTTC. Variable domain in full (rest from reference TRBV2 and TRBJ2-7): EPEVTQTPSHQVTQMGQEVILRCVPISNHLYFYWYRQILGQKVEFLVSFYNNEISEKSEIFDDQFSVERPDGSNFTLKIRSTKLEDSAMYFCASSPRRGYEQYFGPGTRLTVT.

This clonotype has only one observation. CDR3 loop: CASSRRLETQYF. The CDR3 nucleotides read TGTGCCAGCAGTCGAAGGTTAGAGACCCAGTACTTC. The chain carries TRBV28 and TRBJ2-5; no firm D call. Germline loops: CDR1 MDHEN, CDR2 SYDVKM. Trimming left V 5 bases short and J 4 bases short, with 8 bases between. CDR3 length: 12 amino acids.

This clonotype was seen only once. This CDR3 fails to terminate in the conserved phenylalanine or tryptophan, so it likely reflects a read error. The chain joins TRBV20-1 to TRBJ2-5, with D possibly being TRBD2 (6 bases). The germline V gene encodes CDR1 DFQATT and CDR2 SNEGSKA (reference sequence). The CDR3 has 13 amino acids. Trimming shortened V by 7 bases and J by 2 bases, and 14 bases separated the two germline ends. Here the CDR3 reads CSVGGREQETQYC. In DNA form, the CDR3 reads TGCAGTGTAGGCGGGCGGGAACAAGAGACCCAGTACTGC.

This clonotype appeared a few times. The V and J genes are TRBV20-1 and TRBJ1-5; 7 bases match TRBD1. Germline CDR1 and CDR2: DFQATT and SNEGSKA (reference sequence). The trim removed 7 bases at V and 3 bases at J, leaving 3 bases unmatched. This CDR3 has 12 residues. This chain's CDR3 is CSGTGFNQPQHF. The CDR3 nucleotides are TGCAGTGGGACAGGCTTCAATCAGCCCCAGCATTTT.

This clonotype was observed many times. The CDR3 is CSVPGPQGGYEQYF. CDR3 DNA: TGCAGCGTCCCCGGCCCCCAGGGTGGCTACGAGCAGTACTTC. The gene calls are TRBV29-1 and TRBJ2-7; the D gene is possibly TRBD1 (5 bases). The germline V gene encodes CDR1 SQVTM and CDR2 ANQGSEA. V lost 6 bases to trimming and J lost 3 bases, with 18 bases between them. This CDR3 contains 14 residues.

The sample holds many counts of this clonotype. A read error may explain this, as a much larger clone is one base away. This is likely a read error, given that the CDR3 carries no conserved phenylalanine or tryptophan at its end. The chain employs TRBV12-3 or TRBV12-4 and TRBJ1-1; the D is unclear. Deletions cut 6 bases from V and 1 base from J, with 12 bases between. The CDR3 spans 14 residues. The CDR3 sequence is CASSHPGENTEAFL. DNA of the CDR3: TGTGCCAGCAGCCATCCAGGTGAGAACACTGAAGCTTTCCTT.

In this sample, this clonotype turned up many times. The chain links TRBV25-1 to TRBJ2-7, with D perhaps TRBD2 (6 bases). The CDR3 runs 13 residues. CDR1 is MGHDK and CDR2 is SYGVNS in the germline V gene. Trimming shortened V by 3 bases and J by 3 bases, and 9 bases separated the two germline ends. As DNA, the CDR3 is TGTGCCAGCAGTGACGGGACTTACTACGAGCAGTACTTC. Its protein product is CASSDGTYYEQYF.

This clonotype was detected many times. The rearrangement uses TRBV20-1 and TRBJ2-7, with D maybe TRBD1 (6 bases). From germline, CDR1 is DFQATT and CDR2 SNEGSKA (reference sequence). Between the trimmed V and J ends, which lost 0 bases and 2 bases, there was a span of 14 bases. The CDR3 contains 15 residues. CDR3: CSARDQLGTPYEQYF. In DNA form, the CDR3 reads TGCAGTGCTAGAGATCAATTAGGGACACCCTACGAGCAGTACTTC.

This clonotype has just a few counts. The V and J genes are TRBV6-1 and TRBJ2-7; TRBD2 aligns across 11 bases. CDR1 and CDR2 from the germline V gene are MNHNS and SASEGT. The CDR3 extends over 15 amino acids. V dropped 7 bases and J dropped 7; count of bases not matched to a gene: 12. Here the CDR3 reads CASTAGTSGFGEQYF. The CDR3 bases are TGTGCCAGCACCGCCGGGACTAGCGGATTTGGGGAGCAGTACTTC.

CDR3 region: CATSDYKNIQYF. CDR3 nucleotide sequence: TGTGCCACCAGTGATTACAAAAACATTCAGTACTTC. The rearrangement links TRBV24-1 to TRBJ2-4; D call uncertain. The CDR3 has 12 residues. Germline lookup yields CDR1 KGHDR and CDR2 SFDVKD. With 2 bases removed from V and 3 bases from J, the gap between germline ends came to 1 base.

The genes are TRBV9 and TRBJ2-2, with D perhaps TRBD2 (5 bases). The CDR3 runs 15 residues. Trimming removed 0 bases from V and 2 bases from J, with 8 bases in between. CDR1 and CDR2 from the germline V gene are SGDLS and YYNGEE. The CDR3 region is CASSVDPGNTGELFF. The DNA of the CDR3 is TGTGCCAGCAGCGTAGACCCGGGAAACACCGGGGAGCTGTTTTTT.

This clonotype was detected many times. The chain couples TRBV12-3 or TRBV12-4 to TRBJ1-5; D possibly corresponds to TRBD1 (6 bases). V dropped 9 bases and J dropped 6 bases, with 12 bases sitting between them. This CDR3 is 12 amino acids long. The CDR3 reads CASRGGGQPQHF. The CDR3 DNA follows: TGTGCCAGTAGGGGGGGAGGTCAGCCCCAGCATTTT.

This clonotype was observed a few times. A much larger clone is a single base away; this may be a read error. V is TRBV11-2 and J is TRBJ2-7, with no clear D. Germline V gene sequence: CDR1 SGHAT, CDR2 FQNNGV. This CDR3 region has 13 residues. The CDR3 reads CASSLEVWAEQDF. DNA for the CDR3: TGTGCCAGCAGCTTAGAAGTATGGGCCGAGCAGGACTTC.

The chain is built from TRBV28 and TRBJ2-7; unclear D gene. The CDR3 has 12 amino acids. Germline CDR1 and CDR2: MDHEN and SYDVKM. V lost 1 base, J lost 9 bases, and 10 bases lay in between. The CDR3 is CASSLFATRQYF. DNA of the CDR3: TGTGCCAGCAGTTTATTCGCGACTCGGCAGTACTTC.

This clonotype was seen ten or more times. This chain links TRBV4-1 with TRBJ2-7, with D possibly TRBD1 on 6 matching bases. The V end was cut by 1 base, the J end by 4 bases, with 14 bases between. CDR1 MGHRA and CDR2 YSYEKL come from the germline V gene. The CDR3 is 15 amino acids. CDR3 residues: CASSQVAGEPYEQYF. CDR3 nucleotides: TGCGCCAGCAGCCAAGTTGCAGGGGAGCCTTACGAGCAGTACTTC.

This rearrangement joins TRBV11-2 to TRBJ1-2, with 8 bases fitting TRBD1. The V gene's germline CDR1 is SGHAT and CDR2 FQNNGV. The length of the CDR3 is 16 residues. Germline trimming cut 4 bases from V and 4 bases from J; bases unmatched to any gene: 11. The CDR3 DNA follows: TGTGCCAGCAGCTCACCGACTGGGACAGGAGTCTATGGCTACACCTTC. This codes for CASSSPTGTGVYGYTF.

The chain employs TRBV28 and TRBJ1-5, with TRBD1 as a possible D gene (5 bases). CDR1 is MDHEN and CDR2 is SYDVKM in the germline V gene. This CDR3 has 13 residues. V lost 5 bases and J lost 10, with 15 bases in between. The CDR3 bases are TGTGCCAGCAGTCAACCCCTGGGGGAACCCCAGCATTTT. This translates into CASSQPLGEPQHF.

The chain is built from TRBV6-1 and TRBJ1-5; D is unclear. V gave up 7 bases and J gave up 9 bases, with 10 bases separating them. From germline, CDR1 is MNHNS and CDR2 SASEGT. The length of the CDR3 is 11 residues. The CDR3 region is CASTNGAPQHF. In DNA form, the CDR3 reads TGTGCCAGCACCAACGGTGCGCCCCAGCATTTT.

The rearrangement links TRBV11-1 to TRBJ2-7; 10 nucleotides align to TRBD2. This CDR3 contains 17 residues. Germline CDR1 reads SGHAT; CDR2 reads FQDESV (reference sequence). Trimming removed 1 base from V and 5 bases from J; junction bases left unmatched: 11. CDR3 protein: CASSLVGRGLAKNEQYF. The CDR3 DNA reads TGTGCCAGCAGCTTAGTAGGTCGGGGACTAGCGAAAAACGAGCAGTACTTC.

This clonotype was detected ten times or more. The J gene is TRBJ2-5, the V gene TRBV12-3 or TRBV12-4, with D possibly being TRBD1 (5 bases). Trimming pared 6 bases from V and 6 bases from J, leaving 14 bases between. The CDR3 contains 13 residues. CDR3 in DNA: TGTGCCAGCAGCAGTGGGCAGGGAAAGACCCAGTACTTC. Translated, it gives CASSSGQGKTQYF.